These 26 T cell receptor beta chains were sequenced from one sample in a study of human T cells and chemical hapten exposure. As to time point: patch test 1, 2 weeks after DPC sensitization. As for treatment: therapeutic diphenylcyclopropenone sensitization with weekly scalp DPC. Using its own MiXCR run on the RACE reads, TCRdb lists one record per CDR3 protein. The table shows about 120,000 distinct CDR3 sequences, with roughly 13% occurring only once. Sequencing used whole blood, obtained in connection with sensitization to the hapten diphenylcyclopropenone (DPC). These receptor sequences come from a man between 18 and 35 years old with alopecia areata. Some clones in this sample may be carry-over from other donors' samples.

This chain uses TRBV7-2 with TRBJ2-7; TRBD2 agrees at 8 bases. Germline lookup yields CDR1 SGHTA and CDR2 FQGNSA. The CDR3 runs to 13 residues. With V trimmed by 5 bases and J by 3 bases, 3 bases remained unmatched. This CDR3 reads CASSRGGGYEQYF. The CDR3, as DNA: TGTGCCAGCAGCCGGGGGGGCGGCTACGAGCAGTACTTC.

DNA for the CDR3: TGTGCCAGCAGCGTACTTCAGGGTAGTGAGCAGTTCTTC. Residues: CASSVLQGSEQFF. This chain uses TRBV5-5 with TRBJ2-1, with D possibly being TRBD1 (5 bases). Germline-derived CDR1 and CDR2 are SGHKS and YYEKEE (reference sequence). The length of the CDR3 is 13 residues. The V end was cut by 4 bases, the J end by 9 bases, with 14 bases between.

This chain joins TRBV24-1 and TRBJ2-5, with TRBD1 matching over 7 bases. The J segment lost 1 base and the V segment lost 2 bases, leaving 3 bases of the junction unmatched. The CDR3 contains 15 residues. From germline, CDR1 is KGHDR and CDR2 SFDVKD. CDR3: CATSDSGQIQETQYF. For the CDR3, the DNA is TGTGCCACCAGTGATTCGGGACAGATCCAAGAGACCCAGTACTTC.

The chain couples TRBV5-6 to TRBJ2-7; TRBD2 might be the D (5 bases). V shed 4 bases and J shed 3 bases, with 17 bases lying between them. The CDR3 runs to 15 residues. Germline V gene lookup returns CDR1 SGHDT and CDR2 YYEEEE. The CDR3 region has the DNA TGTGCCAGCAGCATTGTCCCGGGAAGCTACTACGAGCAGTACTTC. This sequence encodes CASSIVPGSYYEQYF.

This clonotype came up a few times. V usage is TRBV7-9 and J usage is TRBJ1-6, with 7 bases lining up with TRBD1. Trimming cost V 0 bases and J 8 bases; bases outside gene matches: 1. The V gene's germline CDR1 is SEHNR and CDR2 FQNEAQ (reference sequence). This CDR3 is 14 amino acids long. Here the CDR3 DNA reads TGTGCCAGCAGCTTAGCAGGGGGCGATTCACCCCTCCACTTT. It yields the protein CASSLAGGDSPLHF.

This clonotype appeared a few times. J is TRBJ2-2 and V is TRBV19; 7 nucleotides agree with TRBD1. The germline gives CDR1 LNHDA, CDR2 SQIVND (reference sequence). V lost 6 bases and J lost 7; bases outside the gene matches: 2. The CDR3 totals 12 residues. The CDR3 DNA reads as TGTGCCAGTAGGACAGGGATCGGGGAGCTGTTTTTT. Translation gives CASRTGIGELFF.

This clonotype was seen once. This CDR3 is CASSLERSNQPQHF. CDR3 nucleotides: TGTGCCAGCAGCTTAGAGCGGAGCAATCAGCCCCAGCATTTT. The chain combines TRBV7-9 with TRBJ1-5; no reliable D call. Trimming pared 1 base from V and 1 base from J, leaving 5 bases between. The CDR3 is 14 amino acids. The germline CDR1 and CDR2 sequences are SEHNR and FQNEAQ (reference sequence).

This clonotype was observed a few times. The gene calls are TRBV6-5 and TRBJ2-7, with TRBD1 matching over 8 bases. The trim removed 2 bases at V and 3 bases at J, leaving 9 bases unmatched. The CDR3 length is 16 residues. Germline assignment: CDR1 MNHEY and CDR2 SVGAGI. This chain's CDR3 is CASSYDERTGNYEQYV. In DNA form, the CDR3 reads TGTGCCAGCAGTTACGATGAACGGACAGGGAACTACGAGCAGTACGTC.

J is TRBJ2-7 and V is TRBV9; 10 positions agree with TRBD1. This CDR3 has 17 amino acids. Germline V gene sequence: CDR1 SGDLS, CDR2 YYNGEE. Trimming took 5 bases from V and 2 from J; bases not matched to a gene: 13. The CDR3 spells CASRKRTGGAATYEQYF. The CDR3 DNA reads TGTGCCAGCAGAAAAAGGACAGGGGGTGCCGCGACCTACGAGCAGTACTTC.

The rearrangement links TRBV28 to TRBJ2-7, with a weak D call TRBD2 (6 bases). Deletions cut 3 bases from V and 9 bases from J, with 18 bases between. Germline assignment: CDR1 MDHEN and CDR2 SYDVKM. The CDR3 consists of 14 residues. The CDR3 protein is CASSLFRENRVQYF. The DNA of the CDR3 is TGTGCCAGCAGTTTGTTCCGGGAGAATAGGGTGCAGTACTTC. The variable domain in full, with the rest retrieved from reference TRBV28 and TRBJ2-7, is DVKVTQSSRYLVKRTGEKVFLECVQDMDHENMFWYRQDPGLGLRLIYFSYDVKMKEKGDIPEGYSVSREKKERFSLILESASTNQTSMYLCASSLFRENRVQYFGPGTRLTVT.

This clonotype was observed a few times. The V call is TRBV5-4, the J call TRBJ2-7; 7 positions match TRBD1. V was clipped by 4 bases and J by 2 bases; unmatched bases: 6. The CDR3 is 14 residues long. CDR1 is SGHNT, CDR2 YYREEE, per germline (reference sequence). The CDR3 DNA reads as TGTGCCAGCAGCGCCTCGGGACAGACCTACGAGCAGTACTTC. It codes for CASSASGQTYEQYF. The entire variable domain, with the rest obtained from reference TRBV5-4 and TRBJ2-7, is as follows: ETGVTQSPTHLIKTRGQQVTLRCSSQSGHNTVSWYQQALGQGPQFIFQYYREEENGRGNFPPRFSGLQFPNYSSELNVNALELDDSALYLCASSASGQTYEQYFGPGTRLTVT.

This clonotype was recorded a few times. This sequence joins TRBV7-9 and TRBJ1-1, with a possible D match to TRBD1 (5 bases). V gave up 0 bases and J gave up 3 bases, with 14 bases separating them. The CDR3 has 16 residues. Germline loops: CDR1 SEHNR, CDR2 FQNEAQ (reference sequence). The chain's CDR3 is CASSLAPGSGDTEAFF. CDR3 DNA sequence: TGTGCCAGCAGCTTAGCTCCAGGGTCGGGAGACACTGAAGCTTTCTTT. Using reference TRBV7-9 and TRBJ1-1 for the parts outside the CDR3, the full variable domain is DTGVSQNPRHKITKRGQNVTFRCDPISEHNRLYWYRQTLGQGPEFLTYFQNEAQLEKSRLLSDRFSAERPKGSFSTLEIQRTEQGDSAMYLCASSLAPGSGDTEAFFGQGTRLTVV.

The chain recombines TRBV12-3 or TRBV12-4 with TRBJ1-5, with D perhaps matching TRBD1 (5 bases). The ends were cut back, 5 bases at V and 3 bases at J, with 11 bases in the middle. The CDR3 totals 14 residues. CDR3 loop: CASSPGNPNQPQHF. In DNA, the CDR3 is TGTGCCAGCAGTCCAGGGAACCCCAATCAGCCCCAGCATTTT.

This chain links TRBV7-7 with TRBJ2-7; 8 nucleotides line up with TRBD1. This CDR3 has 17 amino acids. Unmatched junction bases numbered 14, after V lost 1 base and J lost 6 bases. The germline gives CDR1 SSHAT, CDR2 FNYEAQ (reference sequence). CDR3 loop: CASSLVGGGRGLVEQYV. Here the CDR3 DNA reads TGTGCCAGCAGCTTAGTAGGAGGTGGCAGGGGGCTCGTCGAGCAGTACGTC.

This clonotype showed up just a few times. The V and J genes are TRBV28 and TRBJ2-5; D is ambiguous. The V gene's germline CDR1 is MDHEN and CDR2 SYDVKM. CDR3 length equals 14 residues. The ends were cut back, 7 bases at V and 5 bases at J, with 17 bases in the middle. The CDR3 coding sequence is TGTGCCAGCACCGTCGCAGGCGCGCAGGAGACCCAGTACTTC. Translating gives CASTVAGAQETQYF. The full variable domain, its missing parts supplied by reference TRBV28 and TRBJ2-5, is DVKVTQSSRYLVKRTGEKVFLECVQDMDHENMFWYRQDPGLGLRLIYFSYDVKMKEKGDIPEGYSVSREKKERFSLILESASTNQTSMYLCASTVAGAQETQYFGPGTRLLVL.

This clonotype was observed a few times. The chain combines TRBV28 with TRBJ2-3; maybe TRBD1 (5 bases). Germline-derived CDR1 and CDR2 are MDHEN and SYDVKM. The CDR3 is 15 amino acids. V was pared by 3 bases and J by 1 base, with 11 bases between. The CDR3 DNA is TGTGCCAGCAGTTTCGGACAAACCCGCACAGATACGCAGTATTTT. Translated, it gives CASSFGQTRTDTQYF.

This sequence joins TRBV6-1 and TRBJ1-5; TRBD1 aligns across 7 bases. The CDR3 totals 13 residues. CDR1 and CDR2 from the germline V gene are MNHNS and SASEGT. Losses at the gene ends were 8 bases for V and 7 bases for J; bases not matched to a gene: 8. The CDR3, as DNA: TGTGCCAGCGTATTAACAGGGGACCAGCCCCAGCATTTT. Translating it yields CASVLTGDQPQHF.

This clonotype was detected only a few times. The CDR3 here is CASSANRGLHTEAFF. For the CDR3, the DNA is TGTGCCAGCAGTGCAAACAGGGGTCTGCACACTGAAGCTTTCTTT. The chain employs TRBV27 and TRBJ1-1, with TRBD1 matching 7 bases. The CDR3 is 15 amino acids. Trimming at V came to 5 bases and at J to 3 bases, leaving 9 bases not matched to a gene. Per the germline V gene, CDR1 is MNHEY and CDR2 is SMNVEV (reference sequence).

This clonotype occurred a few times. The CDR3 is CASSRPTEGNTEAFF. The DNA for the CDR3 is TGTGCCAGCAGCCGCCCCACGGAGGGGAACACTGAAGCTTTCTTT. This chain joins TRBV6-5 and TRBJ1-1; D gene unclear. This CDR3 has 15 residues. V gave up 6 bases and J gave up 1 base, with 15 bases separating them. CDR1 is MNHEY and CDR2 is SVGAGI in the germline V gene.

This clonotype was observed a handful of times. The chain employs TRBV20-1 and TRBJ1-1; a possible D gene is TRBD1 (5 bases). This CDR3 is built from 12 residues. V lost 5 bases to trimming and J lost 1 base, with 8 bases between them. Germline V lookup: CDR1 DFQATT, CDR2 SNEGSKA (reference sequence). Here the CDR3 DNA reads TGCAGTGCTCTCACAGGGAACACTGAAGCTTTCTTT. Translating gives CSALTGNTEAFF.

This clonotype was found a few times. V gene TRBV5-1 combines with J gene TRBJ2-5; 7 nucleotides match TRBD2. The V segment lost 0 bases and the J segment 1 base; nucleotides outside the gene matches: 3. Germline V gene lookup returns CDR1 SGHRS and CDR2 YFSETQ. The CDR3 is 15 amino acids. CDR3 sequence reads: CASSLASSGQETQYF. The CDR3 coding sequence is TGCGCCAGCAGCTTGGCGTCTAGCGGCCAAGAGACCCAGTACTTC.

This CDR3 is CASSPKRGGGYNEQFF. CDR3 DNA: TGTGCCAGCAGTCCCAAACGAGGCGGGGGTTACAATGAGCAGTTCTTC. The rearrangement joins TRBV12-3 or TRBV12-4 to TRBJ2-1; 7 bases fit TRBD2. The CDR3 is 16 residues long. V shed 5 bases, J shed 4 bases, and the junction held 11 bases outside the gene matches.

V usage is TRBV12-5 and J usage is TRBJ2-3; 8 bases align to TRBD1. J gave up 2 bases and V 2 bases, and 6 bases lay outside the gene matches. Germline-derived CDR1 and CDR2 are LGHNT and FRNRAP. CDR3 length: 16 amino acids. The CDR3 bases are TGTGCTAGTGGTTTGTCGACAGGGGAATACACAGATACGCAGTATTTT. Protein sequence: CASGLSTGEYTDTQYF.

This chain joins TRBV6-2 or TRBV6-3 and TRBJ2-7, with D possibly being TRBD1 (5 bases). This CDR3 is 15 amino acids long. Germline CDR1 and CDR2: MNHEY and SVGEGT. Trimming removed 3 bases from V and 3 bases from J, with 15 bases in between. The CDR3 region has the DNA TGTGCCAGCAGTTATCGGGCACTGGGGCGCTACGAGCAGTACTTC. It translates to CASSYRALGRYEQYF.

The rearrangement joins TRBV7-9 to TRBJ2-1, with TRBD2 matching over 10 bases. Looked up from germline, CDR1 is SEHNR and CDR2 is FQNEAQ (reference sequence). J gave up 0 bases and V 4 bases, and 0 bases lay outside the gene matches. The CDR3 loop spans 15 amino acids. The CDR3 loop reads CASSSSGGSYNEQFF. For the CDR3, the DNA is TGTGCCAGCAGCTCTAGCGGGGGCTCCTACAATGAGCAGTTCTTC. Full variable domain (remainder filled in from reference TRBV7-9 and TRBJ2-1): DTGVSQNPRHKITKRGQNVTFRCDPISEHNRLYWYRQTLGQGPEFLTYFQNEAQLEKSRLLSDRFSAERPKGSFSTLEIQRTEQGDSAMYLCASSSSGGSYNEQFFGPGTRLTVL.

This chain links TRBV6-5 with TRBJ2-7; the D call may be TRBD1 or TRBD2 (6 bases each). Germline CDR1 is MNHEY and CDR2 is SVGAGI. The germline V and J ends were trimmed by 7 bases and 3 bases, with 16 bases remaining between them. There are 14 residues in the CDR3. This CDR3 is CASKGERGDYEQYF. As DNA, the CDR3 is TGTGCCAGCAAGGGTGAGAGGGGGGACTACGAGCAGTACTTC.